This T cell receptor (beta chain) derives from a study of response to subunit inactivated influenza vaccine (dated 2018 in TCRdb). Describing the broader study: To follow how T cells responded to a trivalent subunit inactivated influenza vaccine, the researchers relied on deep quantitative profiling of the T cell receptor repertoire. Study-wide findings and limitations: The authors proposed that each seasonal influenza vaccination may bring in only a limited number of new T cells.

For this clonotype: This receptor's antigen is unknown. No base-level quality is on record; no much larger clone is a single base apart.

From the cysteine up to the phenylalanine, the CDR3 has a length of 14 residues. Of the read, only the CDR3 DNA is kept; its 42 bases are in frame from base 1. CDR1 and CDR2 (SEHNR, FQNEAQ) derive from the germline V gene (reference sequence). Unmatched junction bases come to 9, with V trimmed by 5 bases and J by 7 bases. Libraries were made using RT-PCR. Sequencing instrument: Illumina HiSeq 2500. TCRdb reworked the public reads: Q25 trimming with fastp, MiXCR clone assembly, productive beta chains retained. Rows with one shared CDR3 protein collapse into an entry with the most common genes and DNA. In all, the sample holds 700,000 to 800,000 distinct CDR3 sequences, and 18% of those were seen once. The ten most abundant clones make up approximately 10% of the sample.

In this chain, TRBV7-9 is recombined with TRBJ1-1; the junction holds 8 bases that match TRBD1. The sequence derives from a man in his fifties who received an inactivated influenza vaccine. Donor details come from another sample of the same person, matched by shared clones. Source: PBMCs from blood, taken about 5 days after vaccination. The bases read TGTGCCAGCAGCAACTTTCAGGGGGCGGTTGAAGCTTTCTTT. It translates as CASSNFQGAVEAFF.